This T cell receptor beta chain was identified during a study of CD4+ T cells in melanoma. In regard to this clone: No antigen is known for it.

Some clones are missing from TCRdb's copy, which holds only in-frame ones; the method was immunoSEQ multiplex PCR. Counted here are around 130,000 clones, nearly 95% occurring once; the ten biggest clones make up 1.5%. Study-level findings and limits: A reported correlation linked neoantigen-specific CD4+ T cells to CD8+, macrophage and B cell function. In melanoma, neoantigen-specific CD4+ T cells reportedly differed in differentiation state.

Germline loops: CDR1 MGHDK, CDR2 SYGVNS. This CDR3 comprises 15 residues. With 4 bases removed from V and 2 bases from J, the gap between germline ends came to 15 bases. The TCR comes from a human donor with melanoma. The chain has TRBV25-1 and TRBJ2-7, with unresolved D. The CDR3 DNA reads as TGTGCCAGCAGTGGCCCTGTGGACGGAACCTACGAGCAGTACTTC. Encoded protein: CASSGPVDGTYEQYF.